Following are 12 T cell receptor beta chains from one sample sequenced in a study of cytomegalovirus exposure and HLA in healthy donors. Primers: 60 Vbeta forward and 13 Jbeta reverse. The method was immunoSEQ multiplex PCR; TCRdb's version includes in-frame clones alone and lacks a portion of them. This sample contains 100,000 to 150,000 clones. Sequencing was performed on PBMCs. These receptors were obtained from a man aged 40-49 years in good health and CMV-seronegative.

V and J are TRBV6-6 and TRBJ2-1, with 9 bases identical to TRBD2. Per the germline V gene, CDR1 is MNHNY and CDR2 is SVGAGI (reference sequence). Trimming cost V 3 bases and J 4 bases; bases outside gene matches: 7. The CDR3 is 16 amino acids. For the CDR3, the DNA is TGTGCCAGCAGTTATTTGCGCGGGAGGGCTTACAATGAGCAGTTCTTC. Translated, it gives CASSYLRGRAYNEQFF.

CDR3 nucleotides: TGTGCCTGGAGTGTAGTTATAGCGGGAATCTACGAGCAGTACTTC. This encodes CAWSVVIAGIYEQYF. The J gene is TRBJ2-7, the V gene TRBV30, with TRBD2 matching over 8 bases. J was trimmed by 3 bases and V by 0 bases; bases with no gene match: 7. CDR3 size: 15 residues. Germline CDR1 reads GTSNPN; CDR2 reads SVGIG (reference sequence).

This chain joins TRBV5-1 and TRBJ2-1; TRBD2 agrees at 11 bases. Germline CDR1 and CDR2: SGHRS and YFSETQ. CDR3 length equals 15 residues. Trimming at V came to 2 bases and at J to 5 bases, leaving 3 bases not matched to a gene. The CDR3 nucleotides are TGCGCCAGCAGCTTACTAGCGGGAGTAGACAATGAGCAGTTCTTC. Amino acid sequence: CASSLLAGVDNEQFF.

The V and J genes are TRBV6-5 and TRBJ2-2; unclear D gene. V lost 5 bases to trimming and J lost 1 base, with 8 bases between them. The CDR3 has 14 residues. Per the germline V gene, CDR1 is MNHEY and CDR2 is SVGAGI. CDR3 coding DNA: TGTGCCAGCAGTCGCGCGCAGAACACCGGGGAGCTGTTTTTT. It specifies CASSRAQNTGELFF.

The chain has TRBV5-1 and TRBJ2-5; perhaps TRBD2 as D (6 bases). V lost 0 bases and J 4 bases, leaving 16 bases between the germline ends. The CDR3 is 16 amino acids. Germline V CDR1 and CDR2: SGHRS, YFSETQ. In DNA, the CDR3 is TGCGCCAGCAGCTTGGCATTCGGGAGTCAGACAGAGACCCAGTACTTC. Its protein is CASSLAFGSQTETQYF.

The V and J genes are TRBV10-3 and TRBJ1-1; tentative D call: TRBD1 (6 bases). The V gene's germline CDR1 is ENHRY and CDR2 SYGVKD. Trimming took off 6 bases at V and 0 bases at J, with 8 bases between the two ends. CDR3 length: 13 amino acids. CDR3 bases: TGTGCCATCAGGGACAGCTTGAACACTGAAGCTTTCTTT. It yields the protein CAIRDSLNTEAFF.

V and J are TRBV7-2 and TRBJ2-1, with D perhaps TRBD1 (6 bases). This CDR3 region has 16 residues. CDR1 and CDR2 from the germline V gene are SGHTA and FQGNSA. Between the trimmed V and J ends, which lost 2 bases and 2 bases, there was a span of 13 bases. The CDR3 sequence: CASSLRLGGPYNEQFF. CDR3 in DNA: TGTGCCAGCAGCTTAAGGTTAGGGGGTCCCTACAATGAGCAGTTCTTC.

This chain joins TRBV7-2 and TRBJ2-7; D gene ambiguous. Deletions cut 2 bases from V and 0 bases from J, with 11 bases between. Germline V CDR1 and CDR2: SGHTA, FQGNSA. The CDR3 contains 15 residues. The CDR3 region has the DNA TGTGCCAGCAGCTTAAACAGCCATAGCTCCTACGAGCAGTACTTC. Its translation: CASSLNSHSSYEQYF.

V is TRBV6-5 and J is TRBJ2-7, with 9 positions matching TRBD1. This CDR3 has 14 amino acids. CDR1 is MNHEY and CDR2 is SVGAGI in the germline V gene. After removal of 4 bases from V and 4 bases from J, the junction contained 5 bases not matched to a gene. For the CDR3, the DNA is TGTGCCAGCAGTTCCGGGACAGGGTTTTACGAGCAGTACTTC. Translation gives CASSSGTGFYEQYF.

The CDR3 bases are TGCGCCAGCAGTGAAGGAGCCGGGTCTTTGGCCAAAAACATTCAGTACTTC. Translating it yields CASSEGAGSLAKNIQYF. The J gene is TRBJ2-4, the V gene TRBV10-2; D gene uncertain. Per germline, CDR1 WSHSY and CDR2 SAAADI. The CDR3 runs 17 residues. The germline V and J ends were trimmed by 3 bases and 1 base, with 16 bases remaining between them.

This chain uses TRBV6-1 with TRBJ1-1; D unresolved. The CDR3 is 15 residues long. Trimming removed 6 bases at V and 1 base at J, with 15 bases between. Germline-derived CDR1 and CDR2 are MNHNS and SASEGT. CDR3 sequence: CASRNLPGKNTEAFF. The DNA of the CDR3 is TGTGCCAGCAGGAATCTACCGGGGAAGAACACTGAAGCTTTCTTT.

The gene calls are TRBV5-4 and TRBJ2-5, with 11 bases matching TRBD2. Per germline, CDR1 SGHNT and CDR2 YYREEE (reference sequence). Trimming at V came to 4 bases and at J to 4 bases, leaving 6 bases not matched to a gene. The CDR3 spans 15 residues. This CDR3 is CASSRTSGLPETQYF. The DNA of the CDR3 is TGTGCCAGCAGCCGGACTAGCGGGTTACCAGAGACCCAGTACTTC.